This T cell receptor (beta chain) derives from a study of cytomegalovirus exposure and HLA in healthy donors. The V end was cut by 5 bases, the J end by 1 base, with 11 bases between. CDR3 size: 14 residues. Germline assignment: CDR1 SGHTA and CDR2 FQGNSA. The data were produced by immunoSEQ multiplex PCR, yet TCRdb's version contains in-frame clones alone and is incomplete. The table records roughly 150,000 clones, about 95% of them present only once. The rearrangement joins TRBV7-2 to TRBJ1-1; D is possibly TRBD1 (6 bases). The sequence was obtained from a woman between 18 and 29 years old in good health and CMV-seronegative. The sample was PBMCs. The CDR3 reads CASSETGRNTEAFF. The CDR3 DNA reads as TGTGCCAGCAGCGAAACAGGGAGGAACACTGAAGCTTTCTTT.